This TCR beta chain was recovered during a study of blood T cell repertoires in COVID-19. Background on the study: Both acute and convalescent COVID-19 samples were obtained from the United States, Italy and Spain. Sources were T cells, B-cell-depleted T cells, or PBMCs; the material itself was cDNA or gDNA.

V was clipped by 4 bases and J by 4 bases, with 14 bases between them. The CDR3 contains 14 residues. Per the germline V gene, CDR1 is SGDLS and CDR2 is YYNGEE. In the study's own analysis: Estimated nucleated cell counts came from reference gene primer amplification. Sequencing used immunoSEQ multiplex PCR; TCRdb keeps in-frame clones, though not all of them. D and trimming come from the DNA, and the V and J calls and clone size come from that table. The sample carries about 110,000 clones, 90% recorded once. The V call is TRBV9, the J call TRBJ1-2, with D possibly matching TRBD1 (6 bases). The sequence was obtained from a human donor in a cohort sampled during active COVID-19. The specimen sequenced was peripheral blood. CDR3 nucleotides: TGTGCCAGCAGCCCCTGGGGGGGCAGCTATGGCTACACCTTC. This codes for CASSPWGGSYGYTF. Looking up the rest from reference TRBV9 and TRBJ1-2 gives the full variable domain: DSGVTQTPKHLITATGQRVTLRCSPRSGDLSVYWYQQSLDQGLQFLIQYYNGEERAKGNILERFSAQQFPDLHSELNLSSLELGDSALYFCASSPWGGSYGYTFGSGTRLTVV.